This T cell receptor beta chain was found in a study of cytomegalovirus exposure and HLA in healthy donors. Study-wide context: The same platform as the roughly 630 first-cohort repertoires was used for the 95 to 150 validation repertoires, a later analysis reported.

TCRdb's copy holds only in-frame clones and misses some; the assay was immunoSEQ multiplex PCR. The sample holds some 110,000 clones, about nine tenths seen once. General study points: According to the study, roughly 180 TCR beta chains were cytomegalovirus-associated. Rarity marked most TCR sequences, yet some public TCRs occurred in many donors.

The CDR3 extends over 13 amino acids. Looked up from germline, CDR1 is SGDLS and CDR2 is YYNGEE. Between the trimmed V and J ends, which lost 3 bases and 4 bases, there was a span of 10 bases. Concerning this clone itself: Its antigen is as yet unknown.

V is TRBV9 and J is TRBJ1-1; possible D gene TRBD1, 5 bases. Sequencing was done on a sample of PBMCs. The TCR sequence derives from a man between 18 and 35 years old in good health and CMV-seropositive. The CDR3 loop reads CASSGGVATEAFF. Written as DNA, the CDR3 is TGTGCCAGCAGCGGGGGGGTGGCCACTGAAGCTTTCTTT.